The present entry profiles one TCR beta chain with its context. Ten or more counts support this clonotype. Its specific antigen is unknown. No much larger clonotype is one base removed from it; base qualities were not supplied. These data originate in a study of CD8 T cells in ankylosing spondylitis (dated by TCRdb to between 2016 and 2019). Background on the whole study: The study set out to find disease-linked TCR variants by profiling T cell receptor beta repertoires in ankylosing spondylitis patients and healthy donors. The full study cohort comprised 25 ankylosing spondylitis patients and some 110 healthy donors. Samples of peripheral blood were taken, and for ankylosing spondylitis patients, synovial fluid was collected as well.

This sample was sequenced with an Illumina HiSeq 2500. Quantitative 5'-RACE with molecular barcodes was the method used to prepare the TCR beta libraries. The study's own analysis went as follows. Disease-linked TCR variants were identified with a new computational method built on a probabilistic model of VDJ rearrangement. TCRdb passed the public sequencing reads through fastp at Q25 and MiXCR, retaining productive beta sequences. Entries are consolidated by CDR3 protein sequence, retaining the most common genes and DNA. The V and J calls and clone size are TCRdb's, not the authors'. The sample contains about 510,000 distinct CDR3 sequences, less than 6% of them found a single time. Together, the top ten hold roughly 3.5% of the sample. V is cut by 7 bases and J by 0 bases, and the space between the germline ends is 10 bases. CDR1 SQVTM and CDR2 ANQGSEA are derived from the germline V gene. The CDR3 goes from the cysteine to the phenylalanine over 12 residues. The CDR3 DNA has 36 bases and is translated from base 1.

Study-wide conclusions, independent of this receptor: Blood from ankylosing spondylitis patients appeared to be characterized by a TCR beta motif made up of several highly homologous amino acid variants. The disease-linked clones had a CD8+ phenotype and were found at relatively low frequencies in peripheral blood. Some motif variants had previously been reported in the synovial fluid and blood of reactive arthritis patients, which suggests shared mechanisms of disease initiation. According to the report, matched synovial fluid samples from ankylosing spondylitis patients were significantly enriched for the disease-linked clones.

Recombination connected TRBV29-1 to TRBJ2-7, with no D gene named confidently. The source is a male donor with ankylosing spondylitis. Sequenced input: blood, either unsorted or a sorted T cell fraction (not recorded which). The CDR3 protein sequence reads: CSALLSSYEQYF. Here is the DNA: TGCAGCGCCCTCCTCTCCTCCTACGAGCAGTACTTC.